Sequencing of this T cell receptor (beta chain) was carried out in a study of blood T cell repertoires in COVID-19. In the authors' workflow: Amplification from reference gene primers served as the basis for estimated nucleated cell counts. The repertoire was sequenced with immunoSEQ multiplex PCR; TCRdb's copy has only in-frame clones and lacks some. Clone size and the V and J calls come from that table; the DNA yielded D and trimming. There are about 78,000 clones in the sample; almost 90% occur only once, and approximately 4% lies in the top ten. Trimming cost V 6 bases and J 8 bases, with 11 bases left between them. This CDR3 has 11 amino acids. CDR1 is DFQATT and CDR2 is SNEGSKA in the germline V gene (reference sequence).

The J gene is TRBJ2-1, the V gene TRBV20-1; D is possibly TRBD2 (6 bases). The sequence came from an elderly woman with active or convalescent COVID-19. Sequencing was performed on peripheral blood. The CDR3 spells CSAEGTDEQFF. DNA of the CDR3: TGCAGTGCGGAGGGGACGGATGAGCAGTTCTTC.